Reported below is one T cell receptor beta chain. The CDR3 is made up of 18 amino acids. V was cut by 0 bases and J by 1 base, with 16 bases left in between. Germline CDR1 reads MNHEY; CDR2 reads SMNVEV (reference sequence). This entry is derived from a study of blood T cell repertoires in COVID-19. Study in general: Sources were T cells, B-cell-depleted T cells, or PBMCs; the material itself was cDNA or gDNA.

Study processing details: It was from reference gene primer amplification that nucleated cell counts were estimated. Method: immunoSEQ multiplex PCR; TCRdb's copy keeps in-frame clones and lacks some. That table is the source of V, J and clone size, and D and trimming were worked out from the DNA. The sample includes some 130,000 clones, 70% to 90% of them seen just once. Specimen: peripheral blood. The chain has TRBV27 and TRBJ2-1; possibly TRBD1 for D (7 bases). This receptor was identified in a woman aged 45-59 years who had recovered from COVID-19. The DNA of the CDR3 is TGTGCCAGCAGTTTATCGGCCAGGGGGGCAAGTTCCTACAATGAGCAGTTCTTC. It specifies CASSLSARGASSYNEQFF.